This TCR delta chain was sequenced in a study of gamma-delta chains in newborns, infants, children (dated by TCRdb to between 2018 and 2021). With respect to the entire study: According to the study title, microbial exposure causes polyclonal expansion of innate gammadelta T cells right after birth. The study examined the way microbial exposure affected innate gammadelta T cell populations in human newborns right after birth.

The CDR3 sequence holds 18 residues, the cysteine and phenylalanine included. The retained sequence is limited to the CDR3, 54 bases, with the frame set at the first base. Looking up the germline V gene yields CDR1 TSWWSYY and CDR2 QGS. This clone was recorded a few times. Its specific antigen is unknown. The translation of this DNA and the TCRdb protein of a much larger clone differ at residue 12, probably owing to a read error; the protein shown here is translated from the DNA. Reads for this sample came from an Illumina MiSeq. TCRdb processed the public reads again with the CATT caller, after which rows with matching DNA were combined. For this sample there are 1,500 to 2,000 delta-chain clones; about 8% appear just once. Jointly, the top ten make up roughly 15% of the sample.

Sequenced input: blood. The receptor chain draws on TRDV1 and TRDJ3, with the D call tentatively TRDD2 or TRDD3, each fitting 6 bases. This clonotype was sampled from a child who was a newborn, infant or young child, either healthy, febrile or measles-vaccinated (not recorded which). The nucleotide sequence reads as follows: TGTGCTCTTGGGATCTCCTACGTACTAACCTGGGGCACCCGACAGATGTTTTTC. Translation gives CALGISYVLTWGTRQMFF.